The subject of this entry is one TCR beta chain. Its specific antigen is unknown. No much larger clonotype is one base removed from it; base qualities were not supplied. What the treatment or condition label conveys for this sample: live attenuated yellow fever vaccine strain. At each blood-draw timepoint, two biological replicates of bulk PBMCs were obtained. A standard Ficoll-Paque protocol was used to isolate PBMCs from peripheral blood. TriZol was used to extract RNA from bulk PBMCs, CD4 and CD8 fractions, and dextramer-positive and dextramer-negative fractions. The source of the sample is a study of T cells after yellow fever vaccination (dated by TCRdb to the late 2010s). Context from the whole study: Libraries from fractions with low cell numbers were prepared with the SMART-Seq v4 Ultra Low Input RNA kit. To track T-cell clones before and after primary and booster YFV17D yellow fever vaccination, bulk TCR alpha and beta repertoires were sequenced longitudinally. Two healthy male donors, one aged 18 to 29 and one aged 30 to 40 years, made up the cohort. Blood samples were taken at several timepoints before and after primary and secondary immunization, and bulk PBMC replicates and cell subsets were isolated.

Results the study describes overall, beyond this receptor: Because abundant contaminating clonotypes from the bulk population could be contained in FACS-sorted repertoires, computational filtering was required. A small fraction of clonotypes showed up in both the CD4 and CD8 compartments, probably as a result of convergent recombination. Compared with the primary T-cell response, the secondary T-cell response was faster but weaker, reaching its peak on day 5 rather than on day 15. Most clones expanded after primary vaccination were re-detected after the booster (96% of CD4 and 80% to 90% of CD8), suggesting broad memory maintenance. Only a couple of donors were included in the study, so the extent to which the findings can be generalized is limited.

Taken from cysteine to phenylalanine, the CDR3 has 13 residues. The sequence is cut down to CDR3 DNA, 39 bases in frame from base 1. V was cut back by 8 bases and J by 6 bases, leaving a gap of 15 bases between them. From a lookup of the germline V gene, CDR1 and CDR2 are SGHTA and FQGTGA. TCR cDNA was synthesized by 5'RACE template switching, through which a universal primer site and unique molecular identifiers were introduced. Priming for cDNA synthesis came from both the TCR alpha and TCR beta constant segments. Library amplification used two PCR steps, and the second PCR step added sample barcodes and sequencing adapters. Sequencing of libraries was done on Illumina HiSeq 2500 (2x100 bp) or NovaSeq (2x150 bp). The study's processing was this. MIGEC was used to demultiplex reads and collapse the reads into UMI consensus sequences, and MiXCR was used for V(D)J alignment. Vaccine-responding clonotypes were defined with edgeR using replicate PBMC samples, requiring FDR below 0.01 and a log2 fold change above 5 up to day 15. Each bulk clonotype was labeled CD4 or CD8 based on which sequenced repertoire, CD4 or CD8, contained the clonotype at higher abundance. TCRdb passed the public sequencing reads through fastp at Q25 and MiXCR, retaining productive beta sequences. Each entry merges the rows of one CDR3 protein and shows their most common DNA and genes. V and J calls and clone size were set by TCRdb, not the authors. A total of fewer than 350,000 distinct CDR3 sequences appear in this sample, roughly 8.7% of them only once. The top ten clonotypes cover more than 15% of the sample.

The chain was built from TRBV7-3 and TRBJ2-3, with TRBD2 perhaps the D gene, on 6 matching bases. Sample: PBMCs, taken on the day of the first yellow fever vaccination. The TCR comes from a man aged 18 to 29 who received the YFV17D yellow fever vaccine. The DNA sequence is given as TGTGCCAGCTCCGGCGGGGTCTGGGATACGCAGTATTTT. Translated, this is CASSGGVWDTQYF.